The 13 T cell receptor beta chains presented below share a single source sample, sequenced in a study of blood T cells in healthy people across ages. The second PCR ran about 6 to 11 cycles with a sample-barcoded 5' primer and J-beta primers. MiXCR, run by TCRdb on the 5' RACE reads, gives a single entry per CDR3 protein. This table has 870,000 or so distinct CDR3 sequences, around 30% appearing once. The sample taken for sequencing was blood. These receptors all stem from a woman of 80 years or more in good health.

The rearrangement links TRBV12-3 or TRBV12-4 to TRBJ2-6; D is possibly TRBD1 (5 bases). The CDR3 covers 15 residues. Trimming pared 2 bases from V and 11 bases from J, leaving 16 bases between. Written as DNA, the CDR3 is TGTGCCAGCAGTTTACCCCACCACAAACAGGACGTCCTGACTTTC. Its translation is CASSLPHHKQDVLTF.

This clonotype was seen a handful of times. J is TRBJ1-6 and V is TRBV6-1; possibly TRBD1 for D (5 bases). This CDR3 is 16 amino acids long. CDR1 and CDR2 (germline): MNHNS, SASEGT. Trimming pared 8 bases from V and 4 bases from J, leaving 18 bases between. The CDR3: CASRRDFLEYNSPLHF. The CDR3 DNA follows: TGTGCCAGCCGTCGGGACTTTCTGGAGTATAATTCACCCCTCCACTTT.

This clonotype was seen ten or more times. A much larger clonotype is one base distant, so this may be a read error. The chain carries TRBV11-2 and TRBJ2-5; 8 bases align to TRBD1. The V segment lost 5 bases and the J segment 11 bases; nucleotides outside the gene matches: 19. Germline assignment: CDR1 SGHAT and CDR2 FQNNGV. This CDR3 spans 16 amino acids. CDR3 region: CASSPAGGPNYNEQYF. The CDR3 DNA sequence: TGTGCCAGCAGCCCTGCAGGGGGCCCGAACTACAATGAGCAGTACTTC. The full variable domain, with the rest looked up from reference TRBV11-2 and TRBJ2-5, is EAGVAQSPRYKIIEKRQSVAFWCNPISGHATLYWYQQILGQGPKLLIQFQNNGVVDDSQLPKDRFSAERLKGVDSTLKIQPAKLEDSAVYLCASSPAGGPNYNEQYFGPGTRLLVL.

This clonotype has a count of ten or more. The chain recombines TRBV3-1 with TRBJ2-7; D perhaps matches TRBD2 (5 bases). Germline-derived CDR1 and CDR2 are LGHDT and YNNKEL (reference sequence). The CDR3 covers 12 residues. V was pared by 4 bases and J by 9 bases, with 13 bases between. DNA of the CDR3: TGTGCCAGCAGCCCCCGGGGTTTGGGGCAGTACTTC. As protein: CASSPRGLGQYF.

A word on this clonotype: This may stem from a read error, because a much larger clone lies one nucleotide away. This sequence joins TRBV9 and TRBJ2-7, with TRBD2 identical over 9 bases. J gave up 7 bases and V 0 bases, and 11 bases lay outside the gene matches. Germline V gene data show CDR1 as SGDLS and CDR2 as YYNGEE. This CDR3 region has 16 residues. This CDR3 is CASSVGGGGEYNEQYF. Here the CDR3 DNA reads TGTGCCAGCAGCGTAGGCGGCGGGGGGGAATACAATGAGCAGTACTTC.

This chain joins TRBV7-9 and TRBJ2-3; 7 bases are a match to TRBD2. CDR1 is SEHNR, CDR2 FQNEAQ, per germline (reference sequence). J gave up 1 base and V 3 bases, and 4 bases lay outside the gene matches. The CDR3 is 15 residues long. The CDR3 DNA reads as TGTGCCAGCAGCTTTGCGGGGAGGGGCACAGATACGCAGTATTTT. Protein product: CASSFAGRGTDTQYF.

This clonotype has a count of ten or more. The J gene is TRBJ1-2, the V gene TRBV7-2, with D maybe TRBD1 (6 bases). Trimming pared 3 bases from V and 4 bases from J, leaving 9 bases between. Germline V lookup: CDR1 SGHTA, CDR2 FQGNSA. The CDR3 contains 13 residues. The DNA of the CDR3 is TGTGCCAGCAGCTTGACAGGCGCCTATGGCTACACCTTC. This encodes CASSLTGAYGYTF.

There are a few counts of this clonotype. The chain uses TRBV12-3 or TRBV12-4 and TRBJ2-3, with D possibly being TRBD2 (6 bases). Trimming pared 2 bases from V and 1 base from J, leaving 7 bases between. This CDR3 has 14 residues. CDR3: CASSLLAGTDTQYF. The CDR3 bases are TGTGCCAGCAGTTTATTAGCGGGCACAGATACGCAGTATTTT.

This clonotype was seen many times. The V and J genes are TRBV12-3 or TRBV12-4 and TRBJ2-5; D call uncertain. The CDR3 is made up of 14 amino acids. The V end was cut by 2 bases, the J end by 5 bases, with 12 bases between. This chain's CDR3 is CASSLRYVRETQYF. As DNA, the CDR3 is TGTGCCAGCAGTTTACGATACGTAAGGGAGACCCAGTACTTC.

This clonotype showed up many times. The chain joins TRBV10-2 to TRBJ2-4; a possible D gene is TRBD1 (5 bases). The V end was cut by 6 bases, the J end by 9 bases, with 12 bases between. This CDR3 contains 12 residues. The germline CDR1 and CDR2 sequences are WSHSY and SAAADI. The CDR3 sequence is CASRAGMGIQYF. In nucleotides, the CDR3 is TGCGCCAGCAGGGCAGGGATGGGCATTCAGTACTTC.

On this clonotype itself: This may come from a read error, since a much larger clone is one base off. The CDR3 bases are TGTGCCAGCTGCGGACCGGGACAGGGGGCATACAATGAGCAGTTCTTC. Translated: CASCGPGQGAYNEQFF. This sequence joins TRBV9 and TRBJ2-1; 12 positions agree with TRBD1. The germline V gene encodes CDR1 SGDLS and CDR2 YYNGEE. There are 16 residues in the CDR3. Germline trimming cut 7 bases from V and 4 bases from J; bases unmatched to any gene: 9.

A remark on this clonotype: This clone may be a read error of a much larger clone one base away. V and J are TRBV20-1 and TRBJ2-5, with 11 bases identical to TRBD2. The CDR3 length is 14 residues. V lost 5 bases to trimming and J lost 4 bases; unmatched junction nucleotides: 6. Germline loops: CDR1 DFQATT, CDR2 SNEGSKA (reference sequence). The DNA for the CDR3 is TGCAGTGCTGGAAGACTAGCGGGGCGAGAGACCCAGTACTTC. Protein sequence: CSAGRLAGRETQYF.

The chain combines TRBV6-2 or TRBV6-3 with TRBJ2-1; 8 positions agree with TRBD2. This CDR3 contains 19 residues. Germline V lookup: CDR1 MNHEY, CDR2 SVGEGT. Unmatched junction bases numbered 18, after V lost 0 bases and J lost 8 bases. The CDR3 nucleotides are TGTGCCAGCAGTTACTCGATGAGCGGCGGGGGGCTCGCTTTAGATGAGCAGTTCTTC. This sequence encodes CASSYSMSGGGLALDEQFF.